The rows below give T cell receptor beta chains drawn from one sample of a study of blood T cell repertoires in COVID-19. Profiling relied on immunoSEQ multiplex PCR, and the TCRdb table lists in-frame clones only, not all of them. The profile shows 350,000 to 400,000 clones, 86% of them singletons. Sequenced: peripheral blood. These receptors were obtained from an older woman with COVID-19, enrolled during active disease. Both conserved end residues are trimmed from each CDR3. The order of the fields is V gene, J gene, CDR3 length, CDR3 protein.

v_call: TRBV3-1/TRBV3-2; j_call: TRBJ1-5; cdr3_length: 12; cdr3_aa: ASSLGTGSGPQH
v_call: TRBV2; j_call: TRBJ1-5; cdr3_length: 13; cdr3_aa: ASSGRDRVNQPQH
v_call: TRBV15; j_call: TRBJ2-5; cdr3_length: 16; cdr3_aa: ATSRGFSAGAYQETQY
v_call: TRBV6-5; j_call: TRBJ1-3; cdr3_length: 14; cdr3_aa: ASSYSKRERGNTIY
v_call: TRBV5-1; j_call: TRBJ2-1; cdr3_length: 12; cdr3_aa: ASSLAPGGNEQF
v_call: TRBV11-2; j_call: TRBJ1-3; cdr3_length: 13; cdr3_aa: ASSSPGGTGNTIY
v_call: TRBV27; j_call: TRBJ2-7; cdr3_length: 14; cdr3_aa: ASSLESGKSSYEQY
v_call: TRBV4-1; j_call: TRBJ2-3; cdr3_length: 14; cdr3_aa: ASSQERRGTTDTQY
v_call: TRBV7-2; j_call: TRBJ1-1; cdr3_length: 9; cdr3_aa: ASSVYREAF
v_call: TRBV7-2; j_call: TRBJ1-2; cdr3_length: 13; cdr3_aa: ASSQRTGGGYGYT
v_call: TRBV11-3; j_call: TRBJ1-1; cdr3_length: 12; cdr3_aa: ASSLQGSMAEAF
v_call: TRBV27; j_call: TRBJ1-1; cdr3_length: 13; cdr3_aa: ASSLLDSLNTEAF
v_call: TRBV12-3/TRBV12-4; j_call: TRBJ1-1; cdr3_length: 10; cdr3_aa: ASRAGSPEAF
v_call: TRBV29-1; j_call: TRBJ1-2; cdr3_length: 10; cdr3_aa: SGHRGSDGYT
v_call: TRBV4-1; j_call: TRBJ2-2; cdr3_length: 13; cdr3_aa: ASSQGTVNTGELF
v_call: TRBV30; j_call: TRBJ1-2; cdr3_length: 12; cdr3_aa: AWSVRQGVDGYT
v_call: TRBV20-1; j_call: TRBJ2-5; cdr3_length: 8; cdr3_aa: SASGQTQY
v_call: TRBV19; j_call: TRBJ1-3; cdr3_length: 12; cdr3_aa: ASNFGTGGNTIY
v_call: TRBV4-2; j_call: TRBJ2-1; cdr3_length: 10; cdr3_aa: ASSQTGDEQF
v_call: TRBV19; j_call: TRBJ1-3; cdr3_length: 16; cdr3_aa: ASSISPPGQTTGNTIY
v_call: TRBV12-3/TRBV12-4; j_call: TRBJ1-2; cdr3_length: 9; cdr3_aa: ASSFGAGYT
v_call: TRBV7-2; j_call: TRBJ1-6; cdr3_length: 15; cdr3_aa: ASSLEVRVWYNSPLH
v_call: TRBV30; j_call: TRBJ1-2; cdr3_length: 12; cdr3_aa: AWSPRTGGDGYT
v_call: TRBV9; j_call: TRBJ2-5; cdr3_length: 12; cdr3_aa: ASRSTSGVETQY
v_call: TRBV13; j_call: TRBJ1-6; cdr3_length: 15; cdr3_aa: ASSLTGGRGYNSPLH
v_call: TRBV2; j_call: TRBJ1-1; cdr3_length: 12; cdr3_aa: ASSSGAGTTEAF
v_call: TRBV5-4; j_call: TRBJ2-5; cdr3_length: 15; cdr3_aa: ASSPLGGFVREETQY
v_call: TRBV9; j_call: TRBJ2-7; cdr3_length: 11; cdr3_aa: ASSLNTGDEQY
v_call: TRBV18; j_call: TRBJ1-1; cdr3_length: 11; cdr3_aa: ASSPSYGTEAF
v_call: TRBV5-6; j_call: TRBJ1-2; cdr3_length: 13; cdr3_aa: ASSSGTDANYGYT